This T cell receptor beta chain appears in the sequencing data of a study of T cell responses to AZD1222 COVID-19 vaccine. Study-wide background: Second doses at about 4 or about 12 weeks were pooled.

Trimming cost V 4 bases and J 4 bases, with 16 bases left between them. Germline V CDR1 and CDR2: SGHNT, YENEEA. The CDR3 totals 15 residues. Notes on this clone: As yet, its antigen is unknown.

Findings of the study overall: The donor group comprised mostly white British people and more females; the analysis possibly underestimated clonal diversity. Only a handful of AZD1222 recipients, roughly six in all, had baseline seropositivity. Unmutated variant regions are reportedly targeted by nearly half of spike-specific TCRs.

Some clones are missing from TCRdb's copy, which holds only in-frame ones; the method was immunoSEQ multiplex PCR. Of tens of thousands of clones listed, roughly 82% are singletons. The J gene is TRBJ1-1, the V gene TRBV11-3, with no clear D. The sequencing used peripheral blood, collected on day 0 of AZD1222 vaccination. This receptor was obtained from an adult in good health. This CDR3 reads CASSSAGGGSTEAFF. The CDR3 bases are TGTGCCAGCAGCTCAGCGGGAGGCGGGAGCACTGAAGCTTTCTTT.